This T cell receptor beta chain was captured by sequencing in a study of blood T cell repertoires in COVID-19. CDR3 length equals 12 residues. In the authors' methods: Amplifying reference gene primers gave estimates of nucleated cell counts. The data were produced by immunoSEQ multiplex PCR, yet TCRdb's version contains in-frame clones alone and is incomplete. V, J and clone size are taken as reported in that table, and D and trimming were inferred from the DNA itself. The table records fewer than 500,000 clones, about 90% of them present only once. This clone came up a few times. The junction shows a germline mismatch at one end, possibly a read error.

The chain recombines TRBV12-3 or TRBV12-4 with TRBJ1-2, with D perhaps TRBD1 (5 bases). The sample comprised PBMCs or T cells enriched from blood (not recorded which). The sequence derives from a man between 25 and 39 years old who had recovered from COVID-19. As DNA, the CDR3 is TGTGCCAGCAGTCTGGACCGGGGGGGGTGGTTTTTC. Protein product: CASSLDRGGWFF.